This TCR beta chain came from a study of vaccination and CD4 T cells after COVID-19. About the research overall: The convalescents, six males and four females, included two who were Hispanic. Overlapping spike peptides served as the stimulus for the cells. These peptides came from SARS-CoV-2 and from the common cold coronaviruses HCoV-NL63, HCoV-OC43 and HCoV-229E. Across the group, participants received two doses of either BNT162b2 or mRNA-1273 vaccine.

Germline V gene lookup returns CDR1 SGHAT and CDR2 FQDESV (reference sequence). V lost 6 bases, J lost 0 bases, and 11 bases stayed unmatched. The CDR3 totals 17 residues. Points on this clonotype: The antigen remains undetermined.

The sample's treatment: roughly ten-day PBMC culture with coronavirus spike peptide pools or control peptides (ViraFEST assay). The assay that was used to sequence DNA from cultured CD4+ T cells was the Oncomine TCR Beta short-read assay. One entry per CDR3 protein results from TCRdb running MiXCR on the PCR reads. Of about 19,000 distinct CDR3 sequences listed, roughly 43% are singletons. The chain recombines TRBV11-1 with TRBJ2-7; 10 bases are shared with TRBD2. Material: CD4+ T cells from blood, cultured in vitro, obtained after SARS-CoV-2 vaccination. This TCR came from a human donor who had recovered from COVID-19. CDR3 sequence: CASRTGGTSASSYEQYF. CDR3 bases: TGTGCCAGCAGGACAGGCGGGACTAGCGCGAGCTCCTACGAGCAGTACTTC.